A single sample is the source of the 20 T cell receptor beta chains below, sequenced in a study of T cells expressing NK-cell markers. Each CDR3 protein gets one entry in TCRdb, which reprocessed the 5' RACE reads and gives no DNA. Its table lists about 460,000 distinct CDR3 sequences. Sequencing was carried out using blood T cells: a sorted CD56 or NKG2C T cell subset, CD4+ or CD8+ T cells, or bulk PBMC T cells (not recorded which). Source of these receptors: a woman aged 50 to 60 in good health.

V usage is TRBV20-1 and J usage is TRBJ2-3. CDR3 length: 13 amino acids. Looked up from germline, CDR1 is DFQATT and CDR2 is SNEGSKA (reference sequence). CDR3 sequence reads: CGGRDFSTDTQYF.

CDR3 region: CASSLIRTGELFF. The chain carries TRBV5-6 and TRBJ2-2. CDR3 length equals 13 residues. Germline CDR1 and CDR2: SGHDT and YYEEEE. The whole variable domain, filled in from reference TRBV5-6 and TRBJ2-2, reads DAGVTQSPTHLIKTRGQQVTLRCSPKSGHDTVSWYQQALGQGPQFIFQYYEEEERQRGNFPDRFSGHQFPNYSSELNVNALLLGDSALYLCASSLIRTGELFFGEGSRLTVL.

J is TRBJ2-1 and V is TRBV18; TCRdb names TRBD2, which stays unverified in the absence of DNA. The CDR3 is made up of 14 amino acids. Germline values: CDR1 KGHSH, CDR2 LQKENI. CDR3 in amino acids: CASSPWEGHNEQFF.

The chain combines TRBV7-2 with TRBJ2-2. The CDR3 loop spans 14 amino acids. Germline V gives CDR1 SGHTA, CDR2 FQGNSA. This chain's CDR3 is CASSPSGNTGELFF.

This sequence joins TRBV5-1 and TRBJ2-7. There are 14 residues in the CDR3. Germline CDR1 SGHRS, CDR2 YFSETQ. CDR3 residues: CASSLDNLLYEQYF. The full variable domain, rest sourced from reference TRBV5-1 and TRBJ2-7, is KAGVTQTPRYLIKTRGQQVTLSCSPISGHRSVSWYQQTPGQGLQFLFEYFSETQRNKGNFPGRFSGRQFSNSRSEMNVSTLELGDSALYLCASSLDNLLYEQYFGPGTRLTVT.

CDR3 loop: CSAALSVGFHEQFF. The chain has TRBV20-1 and TRBJ2-1; as DNA is missing, the TRBD1 call by TCRdb cannot be tested. Germline assignment: CDR1 DFQATT and CDR2 SNEGSKA (reference sequence). This CDR3 is 14 amino acids long.

The V and J genes are TRBV7-2 and TRBJ2-5. The germline CDR1 and CDR2 sequences are SGHTA and FQGNSA. The CDR3 extends over 12 amino acids. CDR3 sequence: CASSSYWETQYF.

The rearrangement joins TRBV6-5 to TRBJ2-1; TCRdb indicates TRBD1, and absent DNA this call remains unverified. CDR1 is MNHEY and CDR2 is SVGAGI in the germline V gene. CDR3 size: 17 residues. This chain's CDR3 is CASSYGGGGSSYNEQFF.

This rearrangement joins TRBV4-1 to TRBJ1-2; TCRdb lists TRBD1, though no DNA is available to test this call. Germline V gene data show CDR1 as MGHRA and CDR2 as YSYEKL. The CDR3 length is 12 residues. The CDR3 reads CASSQSTGGYTF.

This chain links TRBV11-3 with TRBJ2-5; TCRdb gives TRBD1 as the D gene, but with no DNA this cannot be confirmed. The CDR3 consists of 14 residues. Looked up from germline, CDR1 is SGHNT and CDR2 is YENEEA. CDR3 sequence: CASSSRQGQETQYF. Filled out from reference TRBV11-3 and TRBJ2-5, the complete variable domain reads EAGVVQSPRYKIIEKKQPVAFWCNPISGHNTLYWYLQNLGQGPELLIRYENEEAVDDSQLPKDRFSAERLKGVDSTLKIQPAELGDSAVYLCASSSRQGQETQYFGPGTRLLVL.

The chain has TRBV21-1 and TRBJ2-1; the TCRdb call, TRBD2, lacks DNA for checking. TRBV21-1 is classified as a pseudogene. This CDR3 is 23 amino acids long. The CDR3 sequence is CASSNVSETLGRTSGRRPNEQFF.

The chain's CDR3 is CASGSISGTSGNEQFF. This sequence joins TRBV12-5 and TRBJ2-1; TCRdb indicates TRBD2, and absent DNA this call remains unverified. This CDR3 spans 16 amino acids. Germline V gene data show CDR1 as LGHNT and CDR2 as FRNRAP.

The rearrangement joins TRBV20-1 to TRBJ2-1. Germline CDR1 DFQATT, CDR2 SNEGSKA (reference sequence). The CDR3 loop spans 15 amino acids. CDR3 amino acids: CSAGLARGSYNEQFF.

This rearrangement joins TRBV15 to TRBJ2-6; TCRdb proposes TRBD1, but this gene call is untestable without DNA. In germline, CDR1 is LNHNV, CDR2 YYDKDF (reference sequence). This CDR3 contains 18 residues. The chain's CDR3 is CATSRAPGGSSGANVLTF.

J is TRBJ1-1 and V is TRBV5-1; TCRdb's D call, TRBD1, is unchecked because there is no DNA. The V gene's germline CDR1 is SGHRS and CDR2 YFSETQ. There are 16 residues in the CDR3. This chain's CDR3 is CASSEGTGGIGTEAFF.

The V gene is TRBV5-4, the J gene TRBJ2-5; the TRBD2 assignment by TCRdb is unverifiable without DNA. The CDR3 spans 17 residues. Germline CDR1 reads SGHNT; CDR2 reads YYREEE (reference sequence). The CDR3: CASSSEGLAGGVETQYF.

This sequence joins TRBV5-1 and TRBJ2-2; TCRdb selects TRBD2, and the lack of DNA leaves this call unchecked. CDR3 length: 15 residues. Germline CDR1 reads SGHRS; CDR2 reads YFSETQ. CDR3 amino acids: CASSRSGTSGIELFF.

This chain's CDR3 is CASSVGQTNYGYTF. This rearrangement joins TRBV9 to TRBJ1-2. This CDR3 contains 14 residues. Germline values: CDR1 SGDLS, CDR2 YYNGEE.

This rearrangement joins TRBV18 to TRBJ2-2; TCRdb designates TRBD2, a call that cannot be tested without DNA. Germline CDR1 and CDR2: KGHSH and LQKENI. This CDR3 has 15 amino acids. CDR3 residues: CASSTLAGDTGELFF.

This rearrangement joins TRBV24-1 to TRBJ2-2; without DNA, the TCRdb call of TRBD2 cannot be checked. The CDR3 contains 17 residues. Germline V gene lookup returns CDR1 KGHDR and CDR2 SFDVKD. The CDR3 is CATSDRRGPPNTGELFF.